The entry below describes one TCR beta chain. Antigen specificity is unknown. The sample is drawn from a study of T cell responses to AZD1222 COVID-19 vaccine. Generated by immunoSEQ multiplex PCR, the TCRdb table keeps only in-frame clones and is missing some. The sample lists about 120,000 clones; about 93% were seen once. This CDR3 is built from 12 residues. Germline V gene lookup returns CDR1 SGHNT and CDR2 YYREEE (reference sequence). The germline V and J ends were trimmed by 0 bases and 7 bases, with 5 bases remaining between them. General study results and limits: Reports indicate that nearly half of spike-specific TCRs are directed at unmutated variant regions. The span of vaccine-associated CD4 TCRs extended across spike, with dominance at 160-218 and 743-854. Only a handful of AZD1222 recipients tested seropositive at baseline.

Combined were second doses at about 4 or about 12 weeks. The gene calls are TRBV5-4 and TRBJ1-5; D is undetermined. This sample comprised peripheral blood, obtained 28 days after the second AZD1222 dose. This TCR was recovered from an adult who received the AZD1222 COVID-19 vaccine. The CDR3 sequence: CASSLDAQPQHF. The CDR3 DNA reads as TGTGCCAGCAGCTTGGATGCGCAGCCCCAGCATTTT.